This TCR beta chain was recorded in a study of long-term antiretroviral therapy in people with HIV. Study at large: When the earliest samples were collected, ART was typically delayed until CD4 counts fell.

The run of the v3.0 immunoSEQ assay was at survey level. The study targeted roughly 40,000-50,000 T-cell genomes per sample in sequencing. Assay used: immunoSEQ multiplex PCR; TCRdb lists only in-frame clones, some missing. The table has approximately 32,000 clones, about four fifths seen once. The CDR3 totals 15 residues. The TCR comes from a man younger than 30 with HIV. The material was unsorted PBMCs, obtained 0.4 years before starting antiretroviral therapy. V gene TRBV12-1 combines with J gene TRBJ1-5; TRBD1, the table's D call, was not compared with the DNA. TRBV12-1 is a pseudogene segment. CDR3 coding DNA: TGTGCCAGCAAGCCCCCTCAGGGGATCAATCAGCCCCAGCATTTT. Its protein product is CASKPPQGINQPQHF.